This note documents a single T cell receptor (beta chain) sequence. Between the trimmed V and J ends, which lost 5 bases and 4 bases, there was a span of 21 bases. The germline gives CDR1 SQVTM, CDR2 ANQGSEA. The CDR3 spans 15 residues. This sample is part of a study of OX40 agonist ivuxolimab in advanced cancers. Generated by immunoSEQ multiplex PCR, the TCRdb table keeps only in-frame clones and is missing some. The profile covers 60,000 to 100,000 clones, with 87% appearing a single time and around 0.56% taken by the ten largest. The chain has TRBV29-1 and TRBJ2-7; no firm D call. The receptor was isolated from an adult with an advanced solid tumor such as melanoma, head and neck, liver or kidney cancer. Sample: CD4+ or CD8+ T cells sorted from blood, taken in a trial of the OX40 agonist ivuxolimab. CDR3 DNA sequence: TGCAGCGTTAGTGACAACAAGTTAAAAAATTACGAGCAGTACTTC. Translation gives CSVSDNKLKNYEQYF.